The 7 T cell receptor beta chains below all came from one sample that was sequenced in a study of Graves' ophthalmopathy and Graves' hyperthyroidism. From RNA, the CDR3 regions of TCR beta chains were amplified and sequenced. In the first round, RT-PCR was carried out with HTBI primers, and a multiplex PCR formed the second round. TCRdb reprocessed the multiplex PCR reads via MiXCR and lists one record per CDR3 protein. The table shows a few hundred thousand distinct CDR3 sequences, with approximately 18% occurring only once. The sample comprised peripheral blood. These TCRs come from an adult woman with stable Graves' hyperthyroidism.

This clonotype was counted many times. The J gene is TRBJ2-7, the V gene TRBV2; D call uncertain. V lost 1 base to trimming and J lost 0 bases, with 4 bases between them. This CDR3 contains 13 residues. Per the germline V gene, CDR1 is SNHLY and CDR2 is FYNNEI. The CDR3 spells CASSEVPSYEQYF. The DNA of the CDR3 is TGTGCCAGCAGTGAAGTGCCCTCCTACGAGCAGTACTTC.

This clonotype was counted ten times or more. The gene calls are TRBV20-1 and TRBJ2-7; TRBD2 aligns across 7 bases. The junction had 7 bases not matched to a gene; V was cut back by 3 bases and J by 2 bases. Germline CDR1 DFQATT, CDR2 SNEGSKA (reference sequence). The CDR3 spans 14 residues. This CDR3 reads CSASASGGPYEQYF. The CDR3 region has the DNA TGCAGTGCTAGCGCTAGCGGAGGTCCCTACGAGCAGTACTTC.

The V gene is TRBV6-2 or TRBV6-3, the J gene TRBJ2-7; 10 bases agree with TRBD2. The CDR3 extends over 14 amino acids. Germline CDR1 is MNHEY and CDR2 is SVGEGT. Trimming at V came to 7 bases and at J to 8 bases, leaving 11 bases not matched to a gene. CDR3 in DNA: TGTGCCAGCACCCACAGGGCTAGCGGGGGCCAGCAGTACTTC. Residues: CASTHRASGGQQYF.

This clonotype was counted ten times or more. This rearrangement joins TRBV20-1 to TRBJ1-5; D call uncertain. V lost 5 bases, J lost 5 bases, and 13 bases lay in between. The CDR3 consists of 13 residues. Germline V gives CDR1 DFQATT, CDR2 SNEGSKA (reference sequence). The CDR3 loop reads CSALRPNDQPQHF. As DNA, the CDR3 is TGCAGTGCTCTTAGGCCCAACGATCAGCCCCAGCATTTT.

This clonotype was counted many times. The chain uses TRBV19 and TRBJ2-7, with TRBD2 matching 13 bases. Germline trimming cut 3 bases from V and 0 bases from J; bases unmatched to any gene: 8. Germline V gene data show CDR1 as LNHDA and CDR2 as SQIVND (reference sequence). The CDR3 contains 18 residues. The CDR3 here is CASSIGPGLAGASYEQYF. The CDR3 DNA is TGTGCCAGTAGTATTGGCCCCGGACTAGCGGGAGCCTCCTACGAGCAGTACTTC.

This clonotype occurred a few times. The chain is built from TRBV4-1 and TRBJ1-5, with D uncertain. The V gene's germline CDR1 is MGHRA and CDR2 YSYEKL. V was clipped by 1 base and J by 8 bases, with 9 bases between them. This CDR3 has 13 residues. The CDR3 spells CASSQVGIEPQHF. CDR3 coding DNA: TGCGCCAGCAGCCAAGTTGGGATAGAGCCCCAGCATTTT.

The V gene is TRBV11-2, the J gene TRBJ2-7, with D possibly TRBD1 on 6 matching bases. Germline V CDR1 and CDR2: SGHAT, FQNNGV. This CDR3 has 15 residues. The ends were cut back, 3 bases at V and 1 base at J, with 13 bases in the middle. The CDR3 reads CASSFSTGRSYEQYF. Here the CDR3 DNA reads TGTGCCAGCAGCTTTTCGACAGGACGATCCTACGAGCAGTACTTC.